These T cell receptor beta chains were read from a single sample in a study of blood T cell repertoires in COVID-19. Profiled with immunoSEQ multiplex PCR; TCRdb holds only in-frame clones, not every one. The sample has roughly 53,000 clones; approximately 85% are singletons. The specimen sequenced was peripheral blood. The receptors originated from a human donor in a cohort sampled during active COVID-19. The CDR3 runs from the conserved cysteine through the conserved F or W. D genes are given only for firm matches. Only part of the rows carry a size: once, few, many, or a class if the clone is expanded.

J gene: TRBJ2-7; clone size: medium-sized; D gene: -; V gene: TRBV2; CDR3 protein: CASSSGVREQYF; CDR3 DNA: TGTGCCAGCAGCTCGGGGGTTAGGGAGCAGTACTTC
J gene: TRBJ1-5; clone size: few; D gene: TRBD1; V gene: TRBV2; CDR3 protein: CASSRGQSNQPQHF; CDR3 DNA: TGTGCCAGCTCCAGGGGACAGTCTAATCAGCCCCAGCATTTT
J gene: TRBJ2-5; clone size: -; D gene: TRBD2; V gene: TRBV28; CDR3 protein: CASSDRLAGTQYF; CDR3 DNA: TGTGCCAGCAGCGACCGACTAGCTGGGACCCAGTACTTC
J gene: TRBJ1-1; clone size: -; D gene: TRBD1; V gene: TRBV27; CDR3 protein: CASSAAVRGSEAFF; CDR3 DNA: TGTGCCAGCAGTGCCGCAGTCAGGGGGTCTGAAGCTTTCTTT
J gene: TRBJ1-5; clone size: -; D gene: TRBD1; V gene: TRBV27; CDR3 protein: CASSPGQGNQPQHF; CDR3 DNA: TGTGCCAGCAGCCCGGGACAGGGGAATCAGCCCCAGCATTTT
J gene: TRBJ1-5; clone size: -; D gene: -; V gene: TRBV27; CDR3 protein: CASGGLTSNQPQHF; CDR3 DNA: TGTGCCAGCGGCGGATTAACCAGCAATCAGCCCCAGCATTTT
J gene: TRBJ2-3; clone size: -; D gene: -; V gene: TRBV24-1; CDR3 protein: CATSDQWGADTQYF; CDR3 DNA: TGTGCCACCAGTGATCAGTGGGGCGCAGATACGCAGTATTTT
J gene: TRBJ2-2; clone size: -; D gene: TRBD1; V gene: TRBV7-6; CDR3 protein: CASSKDRADTGELFF; CDR3 DNA: TGTGCCAGCAGCAAGGACAGGGCGGACACCGGGGAGCTGTTTTTT
J gene: TRBJ2-7; clone size: -; D gene: -; V gene: TRBV7-2; CDR3 protein: CASSRVETGGNYEQYF; CDR3 DNA: TGTGCCAGCAGCCGCGTCGAGACAGGCGGTAACTACGAGCAGTACTTC
J gene: TRBJ1-3; clone size: -; D gene: TRBD1; V gene: TRBV9; CDR3 protein: CASSEQGGNTIYF; CDR3 DNA: TGTGCCAGCAGCGAACAGGGGGGAAACACCATATATTTT
J gene: TRBJ2-3; clone size: -; D gene: -; V gene: TRBV19; CDR3 protein: CASSSSRDSTDTQYF; CDR3 DNA: TGTGCCAGTAGTTCCTCCAGGGATAGCACAGATACGCAGTATTTT
J gene: TRBJ2-1; clone size: -; D gene: TRBD1; V gene: TRBV11-2; CDR3 protein: CASRKPGQGDNEQFF; CDR3 DNA: TGTGCCAGCCGCAAACCGGGACAGGGAGACAATGAGCAGTTCTTC
J gene: TRBJ2-6; clone size: -; D gene: TRBD1; V gene: TRBV10-2; CDR3 protein: CASGDRAGANVLTF; CDR3 DNA: TGCGCCAGCGGAGACAGGGCTGGGGCCAACGTCCTGACTTTC
J gene: TRBJ1-5; clone size: once; D gene: -; V gene: TRBV4-1; CDR3 protein: CASSDQYSRSNQPQHF; CDR3 DNA: TGCGCCAGCAGCGACCAGTACAGCCGATCCAATCAGCCCCAGCATTTT
J gene: TRBJ2-5; clone size: -; D gene: TRBD1; V gene: TRBV19; CDR3 protein: CASSIRQGWETQYF; CDR3 DNA: TGTGCCAGTAGTATTCGACAGGGTTGGGAGACCCAGTACTTC
J gene: TRBJ1-5; clone size: -; D gene: TRBD1; V gene: TRBV28; CDR3 protein: CASRTGTGGPLIKAQHF; CDR3 DNA: TGTGCCAGCAGAACCGGGACAGGGGGACCTCTAATCAAGGCCCAGCATTTT
J gene: TRBJ1-1; clone size: -; D gene: -; V gene: TRBV5-1; CDR3 protein: CASSLGSTGDTEAFF; CDR3 DNA: TGCGCCAGCAGCTTGGGGTCGACGGGGGACACTGAAGCTTTCTTT
J gene: TRBJ2-7; clone size: -; D gene: -; V gene: TRBV7-2; CDR3 protein: CASSLWTVYEQYF; CDR3 DNA: TGTGCCAGCAGCTTATGGACAGTCTACGAGCAGTACTTC
J gene: TRBJ2-3; clone size: -; D gene: -; V gene: TRBV4-3; CDR3 protein: CASSQSWRGTDTQYF; CDR3 DNA: TGCGCCAGCAGCCAATCCTGGCGGGGCACAGATACGCAGTATTTT
J gene: TRBJ1-5; clone size: -; D gene: -; V gene: TRBV5-1; CDR3 protein: CASSSGVGDQPQHF; CDR3 DNA: TGCGCCAGCAGCTCAGGGGTCGGTGATCAGCCCCAGCATTTT
J gene: TRBJ2-2; clone size: -; D gene: TRBD2; V gene: TRBV11-3; CDR3 protein: CASSPLAGTNTGELFF; CDR3 DNA: TGTGCCAGCAGCCCACTAGCGGGGACGAACACCGGGGAGCTGTTTTTT
J gene: TRBJ2-7; clone size: -; D gene: -; V gene: TRBV4-2; CDR3 protein: CASSQPTAGANTYEQYF; CDR3 DNA: TGTGCCAGCAGCCAACCGACAGCGGGCGCTAACACCTACGAGCAGTACTTC
J gene: TRBJ1-1; clone size: -; D gene: TRBD1; V gene: TRBV7-9; CDR3 protein: CASSFRQGVGNGEAFF; CDR3 DNA: TGTGCCAGCAGCTTTAGACAGGGGGTTGGTAATGGTGAAGCTTTCTTT
J gene: TRBJ2-7; clone size: -; D gene: -; V gene: TRBV28; CDR3 protein: CASSLSGLKYEQYF; CDR3 DNA: TGTGCCAGCAGTTTATCGGGACTGAAGTACGAGCAGTACTTC
J gene: TRBJ1-1; clone size: -; D gene: TRBD1; V gene: TRBV28; CDR3 protein: CASSSRTGAFF; CDR3 DNA: TGTGCCAGCAGTTCGCGGACAGGGGCTTTCTTT
J gene: TRBJ2-7; clone size: -; D gene: -; V gene: TRBV18; CDR3 protein: CASSPGRDQEQYF; CDR3 DNA: TGTGCCAGCTCACCAGGCAGGGATCAAGAGCAGTACTTC
J gene: TRBJ2-2; clone size: -; D gene: -; V gene: TRBV27; CDR3 protein: CASSLMRTNTGELFF; CDR3 DNA: TGTGCCAGCAGTTTAATGCGGACGAACACCGGGGAGCTGTTTTTT
J gene: TRBJ2-3; clone size: -; D gene: TRBD2; V gene: TRBV19; CDR3 protein: CASSRTLSGRAVGGGTDTQYF; CDR3 DNA: TGTGCCAGTAGCCGCACGTTAAGCGGGAGGGCTGTTGGGGGCGGCACAGATACGCAGTATTTT
J gene: TRBJ1-5; clone size: -; D gene: TRBD1; V gene: TRBV18; CDR3 protein: CASSPPTGQGNQPQHF; CDR3 DNA: TGTGCCAGCTCACCGCCTACTGGACAGGGCAATCAGCCCCAGCATTTT
J gene: TRBJ1-5; clone size: -; D gene: -; V gene: TRBV30; CDR3 protein: CAWSSGGYQPQHF; CDR3 DNA: TGTGCCTGGAGCTCGGGTGGGTATCAGCCCCAGCATTTT
J gene: TRBJ2-7; clone size: -; D gene: TRBD2; V gene: TRBV18; CDR3 protein: CASSPGLAGVEQYF; CDR3 DNA: TGTGCCAGCTCACCGGGACTAGCGGGAGTTGAGCAGTACTTC
J gene: TRBJ1-3; clone size: -; D gene: -; V gene: TRBV3-1/TRBV3-2; CDR3 protein: CASSHSGRNTIYF; CDR3 DNA: TGTGCCAGCAGCCACAGCGGGAGAAACACCATATATTTT
J gene: TRBJ1-1; clone size: -; D gene: -; V gene: TRBV7-2; CDR3 protein: CASSPVRGFGAFF; CDR3 DNA: TGTGCCAGCAGCCCCGTCCGAGGGTTTGGAGCTTTCTTT
J gene: TRBJ2-3; clone size: -; D gene: -; V gene: TRBV7-2; CDR3 protein: CASSLVLGAADTQYF; CDR3 DNA: TGTGCCAGCAGCTTAGTCTTGGGGGCAGCCGATACGCAGTATTTT
J gene: TRBJ1-1; clone size: -; D gene: -; V gene: TRBV18; CDR3 protein: CASSQTDSSTEAFF; CDR3 DNA: TGTGCCAGCTCACAAACCGACAGCAGCACTGAAGCTTTCTTT
J gene: TRBJ2-5; clone size: -; D gene: -; V gene: TRBV19; CDR3 protein: CASSKSQGGEETQYF; CDR3 DNA: TGTGCCAGTAGTAAATCACAGGGAGGGGAAGAGACCCAGTACTTC
J gene: TRBJ2-1; clone size: -; D gene: TRBD1; V gene: TRBV15; CDR3 protein: CATSREGDSFNEQFF; CDR3 DNA: TGTGCCACCAGCAGAGAGGGGGACAGTTTCAATGAGCAGTTCTTC
J gene: TRBJ2-2; clone size: medium-sized; D gene: -; V gene: TRBV5-5; CDR3 protein: CASSLGWQNTGELFF; CDR3 DNA: TGTGCCAGCAGCTTGGGTTGGCAGAACACCGGGGAGCTGTTTTTT
J gene: TRBJ1-1; clone size: -; D gene: TRBD1; V gene: TRBV5-1; CDR3 protein: CASSLAGQGDVAFF; CDR3 DNA: TGCGCCAGCAGCTTGGCCGGGCAGGGGGATGTTGCTTTCTTT
J gene: TRBJ2-1; clone size: -; D gene: TRBD2; V gene: TRBV10-2; CDR3 protein: CASTETSGGVNEQFF; CDR3 DNA: TGCGCCAGCACTGAGACTAGCGGGGGGGTCAATGAGCAGTTCTTC
J gene: TRBJ1-2; clone size: -; D gene: TRBD1; V gene: TRBV2; CDR3 protein: CASRGQGADYGYTF; CDR3 DNA: TGTGCCAGCAGGGGACAGGGGGCGGACTATGGCTACACCTTC
J gene: TRBJ2-3; clone size: -; D gene: -; V gene: TRBV2; CDR3 protein: CASSRGLSADTQYF; CDR3 DNA: TGTGCCAGCAGTCGGGGACTTAGTGCAGATACGCAGTATTTT
J gene: TRBJ2-2; clone size: -; D gene: -; V gene: TRBV30; CDR3 protein: CAWRPPGANTGELFF; CDR3 DNA: TGTGCCTGGAGACCCCCGGGGGCGAACACCGGGGAGCTGTTTTTT
J gene: TRBJ2-2; clone size: -; D gene: -; V gene: TRBV12-2; CDR3 protein: CASRLERSPRGGAGELFF; CDR3 DNA: TGTGCAAGTCGCTTAGAGCGGTCCCCGAGGGGGGGGGCCGGGGAGCTGTTTTTT
J gene: TRBJ1-6; clone size: -; D gene: -; V gene: TRBV25-1; CDR3 protein: CASSRTDNNSPLHF; CDR3 DNA: TGTGCCAGCAGCAGGACAGATAATAATTCACCCCTCCACTTT
J gene: TRBJ2-7; clone size: -; D gene: -; V gene: TRBV14; CDR3 protein: CASSQVGSGQYF; CDR3 DNA: TGTGCCAGCAGCCAAGTGGGCAGCGGACAGTACTTC
J gene: TRBJ2-5; clone size: -; D gene: TRBD2; V gene: TRBV6-2/TRBV6-3; CDR3 protein: CASSRARTSGLGETQYF; CDR3 DNA: TGTGCCAGCAGTCGGGCACGGACTAGCGGGTTGGGGGAGACCCAGTACTTC
J gene: TRBJ1-3; clone size: -; D gene: TRBD1; V gene: TRBV10-3; CDR3 protein: CAIADRGDGNTIYF; CDR3 DNA: TGTGCCATAGCGGACAGGGGGGATGGAAACACCATATATTTT
J gene: TRBJ2-7; clone size: -; D gene: -; V gene: TRBV3-1/TRBV3-2; CDR3 protein: CASSQAYMSMYF; CDR3 DNA: TGTGCCAGCAGCCAAGCTTATATGTCTATGTACTTC
J gene: TRBJ2-5; clone size: once; D gene: -; V gene: TRBV30; CDR3 protein: CAWRSAGQSKGTQYF; CDR3 DNA: TGTGCCTGGAGATCCGCGGGACAGTCCAAAGGGACCCAGTACTTC
J gene: TRBJ1-1; clone size: -; D gene: TRBD1; V gene: TRBV18; CDR3 protein: CASSPRDRRAFMNTEAFF; CDR3 DNA: TGTGCCAGCTCACCACGGGACAGGCGAGCTTTCATGAACACTGAAGCTTTCTTT
J gene: TRBJ2-7; clone size: -; D gene: TRBD1; V gene: TRBV6-1; CDR3 protein: CASSEIPDRGSEQYF; CDR3 DNA: TGTGCCAGCAGTGAAATCCCGGACAGGGGTTCGGAGCAGTACTTC
J gene: TRBJ2-5; clone size: -; D gene: -; V gene: TRBV10-2; CDR3 protein: CASGRGPEETQYF; CDR3 DNA: TGCGCCAGCGGGCGCGGGCCAGAAGAGACCCAGTACTTC
J gene: TRBJ1-2; clone size: few; D gene: -; V gene: TRBV10-1; CDR3 protein: CARSSTDGYTF; CDR3 DNA: TGCGCCCGCTCCAGTACAGATGGCTACACCTTC
J gene: TRBJ2-1; clone size: -; D gene: -; V gene: TRBV7-2; CDR3 protein: CASSLAITGIDGNEQFF; CDR3 DNA: TGTGCCAGCAGCTTAGCTATCACAGGAATCGACGGTAATGAGCAGTTCTTC
J gene: TRBJ2-2; clone size: -; D gene: -; V gene: TRBV6-5; CDR3 protein: CASNTGKNTGELFF; CDR3 DNA: TGTGCCAGCAATACAGGGAAGAACACCGGGGAGCTGTTTTTT
J gene: TRBJ2-7; clone size: few; D gene: -; V gene: TRBV6-5; CDR3 protein: CASSYRDTPYEQYF; CDR3 DNA: TGTGCCAGCAGTTATAGGGACACCCCCTACGAGCAGTACTTC